The 21 T cell receptor beta chains reported below all come from one sample, sequenced in a study of cytomegalovirus exposure and HLA in healthy donors. PCR primers comprised 60 Vbeta and 13 Jbeta primers. Sequencing used immunoSEQ multiplex PCR; TCRdb keeps in-frame clones, though not all of them. The ten top clones account for roughly 3.8%, within a sample of about 75,000 clones. The sample taken for sequencing was PBMCs. The source is a man aged 18 to 29 in good health and CMV-seropositive.

The gene calls are TRBV7-2 and TRBJ2-1; D uncertain. Deletions cut 2 bases from V and 6 bases from J, with 14 bases between. Germline V gene lookup returns CDR1 SGHTA and CDR2 FQGNSA. The CDR3 runs 15 residues. CDR3 sequence: CASSLRISEVNEQFF. In nucleotides, the CDR3 is TGTGCCAGCAGCTTAAGGATCTCCGAGGTCAATGAGCAGTTCTTC. The full variable domain, with the rest looked up from reference TRBV7-2 and TRBJ2-1, is GAGVSQSPSNKVTEKGKDVELRCDPISGHTALYWYRQSLGQGLEFLIYFQGNSAPDKSGLPSDRFSAERTGGSVSTLTIQRTQQEDSAVYLCASSLRISEVNEQFFGPGTRLTVL.

The chain recombines TRBV5-1 with TRBJ2-2; D is possibly TRBD1 (5 bases). Trimming pared 4 bases from V and 4 bases from J, leaving 14 bases between. Germline values: CDR1 SGHRS, CDR2 YFSETQ. The CDR3 loop spans 15 amino acids. The CDR3 nucleotides are TGCGCCAGCAGCCCCCAGGGCCTCTCCACCGGGGAGCTGTTTTTT. This codes for CASSPQGLSTGELFF. The full variable domain, rest sourced from reference TRBV5-1 and TRBJ2-2, is KAGVTQTPRYLIKTRGQQVTLSCSPISGHRSVSWYQQTPGQGLQFLFEYFSETQRNKGNFPGRFSGRQFSNSRSEMNVSTLELGDSALYLCASSPQGLSTGELFFGEGSRLTVL.

The chain recombines TRBV6-1 with TRBJ2-1; TRBD2 matches at 12 bases. This CDR3 region has 15 residues. Germline V CDR1 and CDR2: MNHNS, SASEGT. Trimming took 6 bases from V and 5 from J; bases not matched to a gene: 5. The CDR3 DNA sequence: TGTGCCAGCAGACCCGGACTAGCGGGAAACAATGAGCAGTTCTTC. It specifies CASRPGLAGNNEQFF.

The chain combines TRBV28 with TRBJ2-5, with 7 bases matching TRBD2. The CDR3 has 15 residues. Germline V CDR1 and CDR2: MDHEN, SYDVKM. With V trimmed by 6 bases and J by 4 bases, 11 bases remained unmatched. The CDR3 sequence: CASRSASGGGETQYF. CDR3 DNA sequence: TGTGCCAGCAGGTCCGCCTCGGGAGGCGGAGAGACCCAGTACTTC.

The chain combines TRBV28 with TRBJ2-1; TRBD2 matches at 8 bases. Trimming took 9 bases from V and 7 from J; bases not matched to a gene: 5. Germline lookup yields CDR1 MDHEN and CDR2 SYDVKM. The CDR3 covers 12 residues. The DNA of the CDR3 is TGTGCCAGTAGCGGGACGGGGAATGAGCAGTTCTTC. This translates into CASSGTGNEQFF.

The V call is TRBV5-6, the J call TRBJ1-5; no clear D. CDR1 is SGHDT, CDR2 YYEEEE, per germline. The length of the CDR3 is 15 residues. The V gene lost 2 bases and the J gene lost 0 bases, with 9 bases spanning the gap. CDR3 sequence: CASSLLEYSNQPQHF. In DNA, the CDR3 is TGTGCCAGCAGCTTACTAGAGTATAGCAATCAGCCCCAGCATTTT. Supplemented by reference TRBV5-6 and TRBJ1-5, the full variable domain reads DAGVTQSPTHLIKTRGQQVTLRCSPKSGHDTVSWYQQALGQGPQFIFQYYEEEERQRGNFPDRFSGHQFPNYSSELNVNALLLGDSALYLCASSLLEYSNQPQHFGDGTRLSIL.

The chain uses TRBV5-1 and TRBJ2-5; unclear D gene. Germline V gene sequence: CDR1 SGHRS, CDR2 YFSETQ. Trimming took 4 bases from V and 0 from J, leaving 10 bases between them. The CDR3 has 14 amino acids. Here the CDR3 reads CASSPAVYQETQYF. CDR3 coding DNA: TGCGCCAGCAGCCCGGCGGTGTACCAAGAGACCCAGTACTTC.

CDR3 coding DNA: TGTGCCTTTTGGACAGGGGAGGCAGATACGCAGTATTTT. Translating gives CAFWTGEADTQYF. The V gene is TRBV30, the J gene TRBJ2-3; 9 positions agree with TRBD1. CDR1 GTSNPN and CDR2 SVGIG come from the germline V gene (reference sequence). The CDR3 sequence is 13 residues long. Unmatched junction bases numbered 6, after V lost 7 bases and J lost 4 bases.

The genes are TRBV7-8 and TRBJ2-3; tentatively, D is TRBD2 (5 bases). The CDR3 consists of 16 residues. Trimming cost V 1 base and J 2 bases, with 13 bases left between them. Germline V CDR1 and CDR2: SGHVS, FQNEAQ. The CDR3, as DNA: TGTGCCAGCAGCTTAGGCGGGCGTGGCGACACAGATACGCAGTATTTT. Protein product: CASSLGGRGDTDTQYF.

Here the CDR3 reads CASSPPGERAFF. The CDR3, as DNA: TGCGCCAGCAGCCCCCCGGGGGAACGGGCTTTCTTT. V is TRBV4-1 and J is TRBJ1-1; D perhaps matches TRBD1 (5 bases). The V gene's germline CDR1 is MGHRA and CDR2 YSYEKL. The CDR3 totals 12 residues. Trimming pared 4 bases from V and 11 bases from J, leaving 14 bases between.

The rearrangement joins TRBV19 to TRBJ2-5; 13 bases fit TRBD2. Looked up from germline, CDR1 is LNHDA and CDR2 is SQIVND (reference sequence). Trimming at V came to 5 bases and at J to 4 bases, leaving 7 bases not matched to a gene. The CDR3 is 16 amino acids. The CDR3 sequence: CASSPAGTSGIETQYF. CDR3 bases: TGTGCCAGTAGTCCAGCGGGGACTAGCGGGATAGAGACCCAGTACTTC.

The chain couples TRBV27 to TRBJ2-1, with 11 bases lining up with TRBD1. With V trimmed by 6 bases and J by 15 bases, 10 bases remained unmatched. Germline V CDR1 and CDR2: MNHEY, SMNVEV (reference sequence). The CDR3 length is 13 residues. The CDR3 sequence: CASSLGQGATPFF. The CDR3 DNA reads as TGTGCCAGCAGCCTAGGACAGGGGGCGACCCCGTTCTTC.

This chain uses TRBV5-1 with TRBJ1-5, with a weak D call TRBD1 (6 bases). V lost 4 bases, J lost 9 bases, and 17 bases lay in between. CDR1 and CDR2 from the germline V gene are SGHRS and YFSETQ. The CDR3 length is 14 residues. The CDR3, as DNA: TGCGCCAGCAGCCTAGGGGGGGAAGGAGGGCCCCAGCATTTT. Translating gives CASSLGGEGGPQHF.

The chain recombines TRBV7-6 with TRBJ2-7, with 7 bases identical to TRBD2. V lost 1 base, J lost 7 bases, and 7 bases stayed unmatched. The CDR3 consists of 14 residues. Germline assignment: CDR1 SGHVS and CDR2 FNYEAQ. The CDR3 region is CASSLVWEGREQYF. DNA of the CDR3: TGTGCCAGCAGCTTAGTGTGGGAGGGCCGTGAGCAGTACTTC.

Here the CDR3 reads CASTARLAGTLQETQYF. CDR3 coding DNA: TGTGCCAGCACCGCAAGACTAGCGGGGACCCTACAAGAGACCCAGTACTTC. The V call is TRBV11-2, the J call TRBJ2-5, with 11 nucleotides matching TRBD2. This CDR3 contains 17 residues. V gave up 7 bases and J gave up 2 bases; unmatched junction bases: 12. Germline V lookup: CDR1 SGHAT, CDR2 FQNNGV.

This chain links TRBV6-5 with TRBJ2-2; D gene ambiguous. Germline V gene data show CDR1 as MNHEY and CDR2 as SVGAGI. The CDR3 spans 11 residues. The V end lost 4 bases, the J end lost 7 bases, and 4 bases lay between the germline ends. The chain's CDR3 is CASSSNGELFF. In nucleotides, the CDR3 is TGTGCCAGCAGTTCAAACGGGGAGCTGTTTTTT.

The chain is built from TRBV28 and TRBJ2-1; possible D gene TRBD2, 7 bases. Germline-derived CDR1 and CDR2 are MDHEN and SYDVKM. The CDR3 covers 14 residues. Trimming pared 1 base from V and 9 bases from J, leaving 13 bases between. The CDR3 loop is CASSLSGGGFEQFF. As DNA, the CDR3 is TGTGCCAGCAGTTTATCGGGGGGCGGGTTTGAGCAGTTCTTC.

This chain uses TRBV5-1 with TRBJ2-2; 10 bases map to TRBD2. CDR3 length: 14 residues. The germline gives CDR1 SGHRS, CDR2 YFSETQ. The V gene end was trimmed by 1 base and the J gene end by 8 bases; junction bases not matched to a gene: 2. For the CDR3, the DNA is TGCGCCAGCAGCTTGACTAGCGGGACTGGGGAGCTGTTTTTT. Amino acid sequence: CASSLTSGTGELFF.

The gene calls are TRBV9 and TRBJ1-3, with no clear D. Trimming cost V 3 bases and J 3 bases, with 7 bases left between them. This CDR3 has 13 amino acids. Germline CDR1 reads SGDLS; CDR2 reads YYNGEE. The CDR3 loop is CASSAIDGNTIYF. In nucleotides, the CDR3 is TGTGCCAGCAGCGCAATAGATGGAAACACCATATATTTT.

The V and J genes are TRBV4-1 and TRBJ2-7; 15 bases fit TRBD2. Unmatched junction bases numbered 13, after V lost 0 bases and J lost 7 bases. Germline V CDR1 and CDR2: MGHRA, YSYEKL. There are 19 residues in the CDR3. CDR3 loop: CASSQDLFGLAGGPGEQYF. The CDR3 region has the DNA TGCGCCAGCAGCCAAGATCTCTTCGGACTAGCGGGAGGGCCAGGGGAGCAGTACTTC.

The chain has TRBV29-1 and TRBJ2-5; 9 nucleotides agree with TRBD1. CDR3 size: 13 residues. V shed 3 bases and J 2 bases; nucleotides not matched to a gene: 1. In germline, CDR1 is SQVTM, CDR2 ANQGSEA. CDR3 nucleotide sequence: TGCAGCGTTGAGACAGGGGGACAAGAGACCCAGTACTTC. Its translation: CSVETGGQETQYF.